This T cell receptor (beta chain) was identified during a study of T cell responses to AZD1222 COVID-19 vaccine. This CDR3 is 14 amino acids long. CDR1 and CDR2 (germline): MNHEY, SMNVEV (reference sequence). V gave up 4 bases and J gave up 2 bases, with 12 bases separating them. The table came from immunoSEQ multiplex PCR; TCRdb's copy has only in-frame clones and leaves some out. The sample contains 150,000 or so clones, just over 90% of which appear only once. V usage is TRBV27 and J usage is TRBJ2-7, with a possible D match to TRBD1 (5 bases). Sequenced material: peripheral blood, taken on day 0 of AZD1222 vaccination. The receptor was derived from an adult in good health. CDR3 sequence (DNA): TGTGCCAGCAGTTCGACAGTAAACCCCTACGAGCAGTACTTC. Translating it yields CASSSTVNPYEQYF.